This T cell receptor beta chain was obtained from a study of blood T cell repertoires in COVID-19. Some clones are missing from TCRdb's copy, which holds only in-frame ones; the method was immunoSEQ multiplex PCR. This table has approximately 180,000 clones, approximately 90% appearing once. Germline-derived CDR1 and CDR2 are KGHSH and LQKENI. With 3 bases removed from V and 0 bases from J, the gap between germline ends came to 11 bases. The CDR3 has 15 residues. V usage is TRBV18 and J usage is TRBJ1-1; D is undetermined. The sequenced sample was peripheral blood. The clonotype comes from a woman in her 70s with COVID-19, enrolled during active disease. CDR3 amino acids: CASSPRGGVNTEAFF. In DNA form, the CDR3 reads TGTGCCAGCTCACCGCGGGGTGGGGTGAACACTGAAGCTTTCTTT. The full variable domain, completed using reference TRBV18 and TRBJ1-1, is NAGVMQNPRHLVRRRGQEARLRCSPMKGHSHVYWYRQLPEEGLKFMVYLQKENIIDESGMPKERFSAEFPKEGPSILRIQQVVRGDSAAYFCASSPRGGVNTEAFFGQGTRLTVV.